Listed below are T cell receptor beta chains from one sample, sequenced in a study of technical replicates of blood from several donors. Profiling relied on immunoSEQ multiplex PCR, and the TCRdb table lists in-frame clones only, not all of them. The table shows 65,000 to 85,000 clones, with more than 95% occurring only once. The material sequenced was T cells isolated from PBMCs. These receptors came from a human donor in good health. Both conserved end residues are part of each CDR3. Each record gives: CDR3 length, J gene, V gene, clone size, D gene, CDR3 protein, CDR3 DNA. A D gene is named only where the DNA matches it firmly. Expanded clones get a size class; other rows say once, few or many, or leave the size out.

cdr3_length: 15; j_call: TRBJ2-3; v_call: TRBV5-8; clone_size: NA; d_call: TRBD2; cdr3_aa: CASSRGTSGTDTQYF; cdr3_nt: TGTGCCAGCAGCAGAGGGACTAGCGGCACAGATACGCAGTATTTT
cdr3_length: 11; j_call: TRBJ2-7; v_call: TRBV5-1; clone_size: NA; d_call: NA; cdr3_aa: CASSLAGEQYF; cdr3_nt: TGCGCCAGCAGCTTGGCGGGGGAGCAGTACTTC
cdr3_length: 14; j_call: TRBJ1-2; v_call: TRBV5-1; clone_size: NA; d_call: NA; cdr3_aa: CASSLNWYNYGYTF; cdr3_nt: TGCGCCAGCAGCTTGAACTGGTACAACTATGGCTACACCTTC
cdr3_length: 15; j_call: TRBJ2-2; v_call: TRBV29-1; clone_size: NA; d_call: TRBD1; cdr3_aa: CSVSKGGQGPGELFF; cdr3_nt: TGCAGCGTCTCTAAAGGGGGACAGGGCCCCGGGGAGCTGTTTTTT
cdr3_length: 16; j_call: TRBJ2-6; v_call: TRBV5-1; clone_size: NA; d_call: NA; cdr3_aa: CASSLALGPGANVLTF; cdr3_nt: TGCGCCAGCAGCTTGGCCCTAGGCCCTGGGGCCAACGTCCTGACTTTC
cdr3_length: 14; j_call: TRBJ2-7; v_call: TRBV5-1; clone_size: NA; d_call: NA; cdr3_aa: CASSLGLGDYEQYF; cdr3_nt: TGCGCCAGCAGCTTGGGACTAGGGGACTACGAGCAGTACTTC
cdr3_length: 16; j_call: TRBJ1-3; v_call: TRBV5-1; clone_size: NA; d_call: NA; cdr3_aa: CASSLAGQHFGNTIYF; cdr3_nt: TGCGCCAGCAGCTTGGCCGGACAGCACTTCGGAAACACCATATATTTT
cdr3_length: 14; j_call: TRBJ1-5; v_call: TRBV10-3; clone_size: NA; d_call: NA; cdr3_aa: CAISELAGNQPQHF; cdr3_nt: TGTGCCATCAGTGAGTTGGCAGGCAATCAGCCCCAGCATTTT
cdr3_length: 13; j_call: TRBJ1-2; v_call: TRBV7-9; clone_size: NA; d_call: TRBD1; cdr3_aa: CASSLGGGDGYTF; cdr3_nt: TGTGCCAGCAGCTTAGGAGGGGGCGACGGCTACACCTTC
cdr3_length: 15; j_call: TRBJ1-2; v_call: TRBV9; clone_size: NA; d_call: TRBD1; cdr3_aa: CASSVYGTGSYGYTF; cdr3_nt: TGTGCCAGCAGCGTATATGGGACAGGGAGCTATGGCTACACCTTC
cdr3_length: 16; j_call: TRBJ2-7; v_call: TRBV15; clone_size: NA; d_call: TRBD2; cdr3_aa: CATSRTSGRGEHEQYF; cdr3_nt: TGTGCCACCAGCAGAACTAGCGGGAGGGGTGAACACGAGCAGTACTTC
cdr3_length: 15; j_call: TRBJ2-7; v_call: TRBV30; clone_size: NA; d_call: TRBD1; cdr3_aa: CAWSASDRASYEQYF; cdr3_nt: TGTGCCTGGAGTGCATCGGACAGGGCATCCTACGAGCAGTACTTC
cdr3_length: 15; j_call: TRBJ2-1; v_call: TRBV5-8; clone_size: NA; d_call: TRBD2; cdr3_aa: CASSFVGRSYNEQFF; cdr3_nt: TGTGCCAGCAGCTTCGTCGGGAGGTCCTACAATGAGCAGTTCTTC
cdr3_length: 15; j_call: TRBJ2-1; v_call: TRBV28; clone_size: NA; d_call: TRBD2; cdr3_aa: CASISGSRSYNEQFF; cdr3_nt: TGTGCCAGCATTAGCGGGAGTAGGTCCTACAATGAGCAGTTCTTC
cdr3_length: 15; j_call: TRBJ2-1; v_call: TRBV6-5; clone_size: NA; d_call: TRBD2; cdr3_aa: CASSYLTSGSSEQFF; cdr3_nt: TGTGCCAGCAGTTATTTGACTAGCGGGAGTAGCGAGCAGTTCTTC
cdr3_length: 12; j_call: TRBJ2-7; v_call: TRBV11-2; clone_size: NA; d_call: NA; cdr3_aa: CASSPQAYEQYF; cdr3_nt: TGTGCCAGCAGCCCTCAGGCTTACGAGCAGTACTTC
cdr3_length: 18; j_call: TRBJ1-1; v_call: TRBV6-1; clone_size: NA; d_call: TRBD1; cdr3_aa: CASSEDRTGLFMNTEAFF; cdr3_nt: TGTGCCAGCAGTGAAGACCGGACAGGGTTGTTCATGAACACTGAAGCTTTCTTT
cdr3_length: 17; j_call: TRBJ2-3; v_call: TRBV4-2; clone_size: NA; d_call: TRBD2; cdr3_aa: CASSQPSLAGRADTQYF; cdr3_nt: TGTGCCAGCAGCCAACCTAGTCTAGCGGGAAGAGCGGATACGCAGTATTTT
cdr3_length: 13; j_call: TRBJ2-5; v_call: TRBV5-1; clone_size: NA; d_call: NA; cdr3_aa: CASSLEGSETQYF; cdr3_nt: TGCGCCAGCAGCTTGGAAGGGAGTGAGACCCAGTACTTC
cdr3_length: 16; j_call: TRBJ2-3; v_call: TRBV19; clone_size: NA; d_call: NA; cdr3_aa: CASSIIRATQADTQYF; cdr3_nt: TGTGCCAGTAGTATTATCAGGGCTACTCAGGCAGATACGCAGTATTTT
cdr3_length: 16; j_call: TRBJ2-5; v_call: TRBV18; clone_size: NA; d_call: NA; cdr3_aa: CASTRFGGGFQETQYF; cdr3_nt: TGTGCCAGCACCCGTTTTGGTGGAGGTTTTCAAGAGACCCAGTACTTC
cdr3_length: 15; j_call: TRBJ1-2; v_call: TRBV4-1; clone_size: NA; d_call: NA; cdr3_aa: CASSQEARGEGGYTF; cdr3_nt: TGCGCCAGCAGCCAAGAGGCTAGGGGGGAGGGTGGCTACACCTTC
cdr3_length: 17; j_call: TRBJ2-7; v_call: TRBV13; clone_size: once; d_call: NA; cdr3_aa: CASSLFRGGDREHEQYF; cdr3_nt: TGTGCCAGCAGCTTATTTCGGGGGGGGGACAGGGAACACGAGCAGTACTTC